Below are 21 T cell receptor beta chains sequenced from a single sample in a study of CD8+ T cells in alopecia areata. Sequencing templates came from extracted RNA that was reverse transcribed into cDNA. Some clones are missing from TCRdb's copy, which holds only in-frame ones; the method was immunoSEQ multiplex PCR. The sample has about 190,000 clones; 50% to 60% are singletons. The treatment is: oral pan-JAK inhibitor, 5-10 mg twice daily. The sequences come from CD4+ T cells sorted from blood, collected at week 4, from a patient treated with tofacitinib. The receptors originated from a human donor with alopecia areata.

Points on this clone: The junction does not match germline at one end; this may be a read error. This rearrangement joins TRBV4-1 to TRBJ2-1; TRBD2 aligns across 9 bases. This CDR3 comprises 15 residues. The germline CDR1 and CDR2 sequences are MGHRA and YSYEKL. CDR3 DNA: TGCGCCAGCAGTCAAGGGGGCGGGAGGGACAATGAGCAGTTCTTC. Protein sequence: CASSQGGGRDNEQFF.

The chain joins TRBV28 to TRBJ2-3; D remains ambiguous. The germline CDR1 and CDR2 sequences are MDHEN and SYDVKM. V was trimmed by 6 bases and J by 3 bases, leaving 4 bases between them. This CDR3 region has 11 residues. The CDR3 loop is CASRKTDTQYF. CDR3 coding DNA: TGTGCCAGCAGGAAGACAGATACGCAGTATTTT.

The chain joins TRBV4-3 to TRBJ2-1; D call uncertain. The germline V gene has CDR1 LGHNA and CDR2 YSLEER. The germline V and J ends were trimmed by 0 bases and 7 bases, with 13 bases remaining between them. The CDR3 covers 15 residues. The CDR3 DNA reads as TGCGCCAGCAGCCAAGATCTCCGCGCCCTAAATGAGCAGTTCTTC. This sequence encodes CASSQDLRALNEQFF.

The gene calls are TRBV5-1 and TRBJ2-7, with 9 bases matching TRBD1. In germline, CDR1 is SGHRS, CDR2 YFSETQ. The V and J ends lost 4 bases and 4 bases, in that order; junction bases with no gene match: 6. This CDR3 is 14 amino acids long. The CDR3 coding sequence is TGCGCCAGCAGCCGATGGACAGGGGAATACGAGCAGTACTTC. Amino acids: CASSRWTGEYEQYF.

The chain couples TRBV30 to TRBJ2-2; no definite D call. Germline CDR1 is GTSNPN and CDR2 is SVGIG (reference sequence). Trimming cost V 2 bases and J 4 bases, with 11 bases left between them. This CDR3 contains 14 residues. CDR3: CAWSSNPRTGELFF. CDR3 DNA sequence: TGTGCCTGGAGTTCTAACCCTCGCACCGGGGAGCTGTTTTTT.

V and J are TRBV20-1 and TRBJ2-1; D remains unclear. Germline-derived CDR1 and CDR2 are DFQATT and SNEGSKA (reference sequence). Between the trimmed V and J ends, which lost 6 bases and 10 bases, there was a span of 13 bases. The CDR3 is 11 amino acids. The CDR3 region has the DNA TGCAGTGCCGACGCCCCTTGGGAGCAGTTCTTC. It codes for CSADAPWEQFF.

This chain uses TRBV9 with TRBJ2-2; D uncertain. V lost 2 bases, J lost 0 bases, and 8 bases lay in between. The CDR3 has 15 residues. The germline gives CDR1 SGDLS, CDR2 YYNGEE. CDR3 coding DNA: TGTGCCAGCAGCGTCGGAGTCGCGAACACCGGGGAGCTGTTTTTT. It yields the protein CASSVGVANTGELFF.

The chain has TRBV7-2 and TRBJ2-1, with 15 bases lining up with TRBD2. Germline loops: CDR1 SGHTA, CDR2 FQGNSA. V gave up 5 bases and J gave up 3 bases; unmatched junction bases: 5. The CDR3 has 17 amino acids. DNA for the CDR3: TGTGCCAGCAGCGTAGGACTAGCGGGGGGGAACTACAATGAGCAGTTCTTC. Translated, it gives CASSVGLAGGNYNEQFF.

This clone was observed a few times. V usage is TRBV15 and J usage is TRBJ1-2; D is unclear. The V gene lost 0 bases and the J gene lost 7 bases, with 9 bases spanning the gap. The CDR3 has 13 amino acids. Germline-derived CDR1 and CDR2 are LNHNV and YYDKDF (reference sequence). The CDR3 region is CATSRDRLIGYTF. The CDR3 DNA reads TGTGCCACCAGCAGAGACAGGTTGATTGGCTACACCTTC.

The rearrangement joins TRBV10-3 to TRBJ1-5; possibly TRBD1 for D (6 bases). From germline, CDR1 is ENHRY and CDR2 SYGVKD. CDR3 length: 14 amino acids. Trimming shortened V by 10 bases and J by 4 bases, and 17 bases separated the two germline ends. The CDR3 spells CASHRDGGNQPQHF. The CDR3 DNA is TGTGCCAGCCACAGGGACGGGGGGAATCAGCCCCAGCATTTT.

The V and J genes are TRBV4-3 and TRBJ2-1; D remains ambiguous. The germline V gene has CDR1 LGHNA and CDR2 YSLEER. With 0 bases removed from V and 9 bases from J, the gap between germline ends came to 15 bases. The CDR3 contains 15 residues. CDR3 coding DNA: TGCGCCAGCAGCCAAGATCTCATGGGTTTATCTGAGCAGTTCTTC. It encodes CASSQDLMGLSEQFF.

The V call is TRBV7-2, the J call TRBJ2-2, with D possibly called TRBD1 or TRBD2 (5 bases each). This CDR3 region has 15 residues. Per germline, CDR1 SGHTA and CDR2 FQGNSA. V lost 5 bases and J 3 bases, leaving 13 bases between the germline ends. The CDR3 DNA reads TGTGCCAGCAGCGCCCGGGACCGAGACACCGGGGAGCTGTTTTTT. The encoded protein is CASSARDRDTGELFF.

This clone has a handful of counts. This sequence joins TRBV4-1 and TRBJ2-5; unclear D gene. The V gene lost 0 bases and the J gene lost 5 bases, with 25 bases spanning the gap. From germline, CDR1 is MGHRA and CDR2 YSYEKL. CDR3 size: 19 residues. This CDR3 is CASSQEHSSPDIWPETQYF. The DNA for the CDR3 is TGCGCCAGCAGCCAAGAACACTCCTCTCCTGATATCTGGCCGGAGACCCAGTACTTC.

This clone came up a few times. V and J are TRBV28 and TRBJ2-4; no clear D. CDR3 length equals 14 residues. Trimming stripped 5 bases from V and 8 bases from J, with 16 bases between. Germline V lookup: CDR1 MDHEN, CDR2 SYDVKM. CDR3 DNA sequence: TGTGCCAGCAGTCCCCGGTCCGGTATTCACATTCAGTACTTC. This gives the protein CASSPRSGIHIQYF. The full variable domain, in which reference TRBV28 and TRBJ2-4 provide the parts outside the CDR3, is DVKVTQSSRYLVKRTGEKVFLECVQDMDHENMFWYRQDPGLGLRLIYFSYDVKMKEKGDIPEGYSVSREKKERFSLILESASTNQTSMYLCASSPRSGIHIQYFGAGTRLSVL.

The chain carries TRBV5-8 and TRBJ2-7; possibly TRBD2 for D (5 bases). The V end was cut by 6 bases, the J end by 2 bases, with 15 bases between. CDR1 is SGHTS, CDR2 YDEGEE, per germline. The CDR3 covers 14 residues. The CDR3 region is CASTIGDGAYEQYF. For the CDR3, the DNA is TGTGCCAGCACCATTGGAGACGGGGCCTACGAGCAGTACTTC. Based on the CDR3 plus reference TRBV5-8 and TRBJ2-7, the full variable domain is EAGVTQSPTHLIKTRGQQATLRCSPISGHTSVYWYQQALGLGLQFLLWYDEGEERNRGNFPPRFSGRQFPNYSSELNVNALELEDSALYLCASTIGDGAYEQYFGPGTRLTVT.

The J gene is TRBJ2-5, the V gene TRBV19; TRBD2 agrees at 13 bases. The trim removed 4 bases at V and 0 bases at J, leaving 5 bases unmatched. Looked up from germline, CDR1 is LNHDA and CDR2 is SQIVND (reference sequence). The CDR3 loop spans 17 amino acids. The CDR3 region has the DNA TGTGCCAGTAGTAGGAGGACTAGCGGGAGATACCAAGAGACCCAGTACTTC. As protein: CASSRRTSGRYQETQYF.

V is TRBV5-1 and J is TRBJ1-1; D is uncertain. This CDR3 comprises 14 residues. Per germline, CDR1 SGHRS and CDR2 YFSETQ. V shed 0 bases and J shed 3 bases, with 9 bases lying between them. The chain's CDR3 is CASSLGSIYTEAFF. In DNA, the CDR3 is TGCGCCAGCAGCTTGGGGAGCATTTACACTGAAGCTTTCTTT.

Here the CDR3 DNA reads TGTGCCAGCAGTTTAAAGTCGGGTCAGCGCGGGCGACCCTACGAGCAGTACTTC. Protein product: CASSLKSGQRGRPYEQYF. The chain couples TRBV27 to TRBJ2-7, with D tentatively TRBD2 (5 bases). Germline CDR1 and CDR2: MNHEY and SMNVEV (reference sequence). The V end lost 2 bases, the J end lost 2 bases, and 22 bases lay between the germline ends. The CDR3 is 18 amino acids.

This sequence joins TRBV18 and TRBJ2-5; D gene unclear. This CDR3 spans 14 amino acids. The germline V gene encodes CDR1 KGHSH and CDR2 LQKENI. The V end was cut by 6 bases, the J end by 7 bases, with 18 bases between. The CDR3 DNA sequence: TGTGCCAGCTCTTTACAACGTGCGGAAGGGACCCAGTACTTC. This sequence encodes CASSLQRAEGTQYF.

The V gene is TRBV6-5, the J gene TRBJ2-6, with a weak D call TRBD1 (6 bases). This CDR3 has 16 amino acids. CDR1 and CDR2 (germline): MNHEY, SVGAGI. Between the trimmed V and J ends, which lost 2 bases and 2 bases, there was a span of 10 bases. CDR3 loop: CASSYDRRPGANVLTF. CDR3 sequence (DNA): TGTGCCAGCAGTTACGACAGGAGACCTGGGGCCAACGTCCTGACTTTC.

The genes are TRBV2 and TRBJ1-1, with D unresolved. The germline gives CDR1 SNHLY, CDR2 FYNNEI. The CDR3 runs to 14 residues. V dropped 2 bases and J dropped 2 bases, with 9 bases sitting between them. CDR3 protein: CASSELGFNTEAFF. The CDR3 nucleotides are TGTGCCAGCAGTGAATTGGGATTCAACACTGAAGCTTTCTTT.